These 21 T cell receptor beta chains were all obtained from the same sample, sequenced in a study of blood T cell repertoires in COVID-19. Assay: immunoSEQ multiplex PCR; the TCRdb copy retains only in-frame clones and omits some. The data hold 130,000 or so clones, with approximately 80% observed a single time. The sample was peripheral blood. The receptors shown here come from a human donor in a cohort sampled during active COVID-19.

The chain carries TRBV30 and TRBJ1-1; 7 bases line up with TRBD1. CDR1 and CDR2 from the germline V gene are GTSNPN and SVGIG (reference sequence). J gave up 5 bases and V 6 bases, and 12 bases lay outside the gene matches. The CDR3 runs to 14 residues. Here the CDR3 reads CACRPRQGGTEAFF. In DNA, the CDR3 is TGTGCCTGTCGCCCGAGACAGGGAGGAACTGAAGCTTTCTTT.

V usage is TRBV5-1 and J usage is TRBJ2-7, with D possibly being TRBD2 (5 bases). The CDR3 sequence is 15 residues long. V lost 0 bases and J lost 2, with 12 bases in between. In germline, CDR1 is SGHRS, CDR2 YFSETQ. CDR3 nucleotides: TGCGCCAGCAGCTTGGAGGCTAGCCCCGCCTACGAGCAGTACTTC. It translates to CASSLEASPAYEQYF.

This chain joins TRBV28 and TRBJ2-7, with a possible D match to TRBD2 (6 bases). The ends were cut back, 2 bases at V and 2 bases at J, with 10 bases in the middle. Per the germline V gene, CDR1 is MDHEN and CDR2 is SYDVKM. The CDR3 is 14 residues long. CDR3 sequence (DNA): TGTGCCAGCAGTTTAGGCGGGAACGCCTACGAGCAGTACTTC. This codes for CASSLGGNAYEQYF.

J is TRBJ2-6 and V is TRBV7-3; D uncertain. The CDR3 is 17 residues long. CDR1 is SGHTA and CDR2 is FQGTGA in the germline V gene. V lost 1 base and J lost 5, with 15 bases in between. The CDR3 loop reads CASSLNSVPPWANVLTF. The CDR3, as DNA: TGTGCCAGCAGCTTAAATTCCGTCCCTCCCTGGGCCAACGTCCTGACTTTC.

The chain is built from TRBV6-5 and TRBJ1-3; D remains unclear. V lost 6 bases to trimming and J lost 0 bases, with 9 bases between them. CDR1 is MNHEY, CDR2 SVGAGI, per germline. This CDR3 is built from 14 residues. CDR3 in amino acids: CASRSPLSGNTIYF. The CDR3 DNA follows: TGTGCCAGCAGGAGCCCTCTCTCTGGAAACACCATATATTTT.

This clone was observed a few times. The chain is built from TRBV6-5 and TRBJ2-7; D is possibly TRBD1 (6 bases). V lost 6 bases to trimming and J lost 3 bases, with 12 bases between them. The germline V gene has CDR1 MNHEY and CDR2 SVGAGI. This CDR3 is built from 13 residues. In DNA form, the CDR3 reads TGTGCCAGCAGGATACAGGGATACTACGAGCAGTACTTC. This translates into CASRIQGYYEQYF.

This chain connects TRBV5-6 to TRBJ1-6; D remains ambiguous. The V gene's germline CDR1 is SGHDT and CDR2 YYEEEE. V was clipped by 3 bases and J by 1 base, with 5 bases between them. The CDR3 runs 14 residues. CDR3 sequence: CASSSPSYNSPLHF. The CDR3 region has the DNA TGTGCCAGCAGCTCCCCTTCCTATAATTCACCCCTCCACTTT.

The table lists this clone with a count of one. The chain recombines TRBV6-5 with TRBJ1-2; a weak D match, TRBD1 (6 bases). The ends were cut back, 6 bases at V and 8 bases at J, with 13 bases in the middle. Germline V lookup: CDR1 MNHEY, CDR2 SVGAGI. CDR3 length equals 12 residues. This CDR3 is CASRRTGYGYTF. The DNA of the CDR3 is TGTGCCAGCAGGAGAACAGGGTACGGCTACACCTTC.

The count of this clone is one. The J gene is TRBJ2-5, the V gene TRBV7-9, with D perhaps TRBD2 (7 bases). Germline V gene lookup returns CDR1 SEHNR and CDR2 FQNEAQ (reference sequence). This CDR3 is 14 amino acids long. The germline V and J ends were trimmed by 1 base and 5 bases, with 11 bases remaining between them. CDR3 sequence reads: CASSLGTRGETQYF. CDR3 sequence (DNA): TGTGCCAGCAGCTTAGGGACTAGGGGGGAGACCCAGTACTTC.

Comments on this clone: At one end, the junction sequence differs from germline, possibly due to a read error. The DNA for the CDR3 is TGTGCTAGCAGCCCCCTATCGGGTGAGCAGTTCTTC. It encodes CASSPLSGEQFF. V usage is TRBV7-7 and J usage is TRBJ2-1, with D unclear. CDR1 and CDR2 (germline): SSHAT, FNYEAQ (reference sequence). The CDR3 extends over 12 amino acids.

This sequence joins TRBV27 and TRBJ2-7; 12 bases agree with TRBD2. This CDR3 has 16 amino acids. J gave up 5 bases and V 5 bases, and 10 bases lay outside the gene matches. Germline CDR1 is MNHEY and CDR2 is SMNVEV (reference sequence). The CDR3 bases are TGTGCCAGCAGTCGAAGACTAGCGGGAGTAGGAAACGAGCAGTACTTC. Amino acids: CASSRRLAGVGNEQYF.

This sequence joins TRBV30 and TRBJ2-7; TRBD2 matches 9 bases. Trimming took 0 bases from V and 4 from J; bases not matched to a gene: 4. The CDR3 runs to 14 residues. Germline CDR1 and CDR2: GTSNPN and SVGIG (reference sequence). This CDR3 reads CAWSVVAGDYEQYF. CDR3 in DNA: TGTGCCTGGAGTGTAGTAGCGGGGGATTACGAGCAGTACTTC. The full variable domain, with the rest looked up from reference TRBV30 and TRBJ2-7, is SQTIHQWPATLVQPVGSPLSLECTVEGTSNPNLYWYRQAAGRGLQLLFYSVGIGQISSEVPQNLSASRPQDRQFILSSKKLLLSDSGFYLCAWSVVAGDYEQYFGPGTRLTVT.

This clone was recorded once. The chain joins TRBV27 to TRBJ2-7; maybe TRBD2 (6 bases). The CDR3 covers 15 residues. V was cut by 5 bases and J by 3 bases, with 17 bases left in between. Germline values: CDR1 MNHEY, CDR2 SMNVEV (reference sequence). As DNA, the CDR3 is TGTGCCAGCAGTCCTGGACCCCCCGGGGGCTACGAGCAGTACTTC. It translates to CASSPGPPGGYEQYF.

In DNA, the CDR3 is TGTGCCAGCAGCTCCCGGGACAGGCTCGCCTACGAGCAGTACTTC. Amino acid sequence: CASSSRDRLAYEQYF. The chain carries TRBV6-5 and TRBJ2-7; 8 bases agree with TRBD1. Germline assignment: CDR1 MNHEY and CDR2 SVGAGI. Losses at the gene ends were 6 bases for V and 2 bases for J; bases not matched to a gene: 9. This CDR3 is built from 15 residues.

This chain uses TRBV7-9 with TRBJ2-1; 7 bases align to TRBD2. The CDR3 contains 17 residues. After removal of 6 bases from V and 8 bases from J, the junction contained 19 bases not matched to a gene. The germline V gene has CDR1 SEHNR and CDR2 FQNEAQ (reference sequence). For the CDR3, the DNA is TGTGCCAGCAGTCTAGCGGCGATGGGCGGGAGAGGCGATGAGCAGTTCTTC. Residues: CASSLAAMGGRGDEQFF.

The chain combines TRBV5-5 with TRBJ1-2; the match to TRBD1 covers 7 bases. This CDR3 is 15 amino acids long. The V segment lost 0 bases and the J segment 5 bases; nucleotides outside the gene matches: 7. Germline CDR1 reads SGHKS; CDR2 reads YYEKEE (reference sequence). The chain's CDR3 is CASSLVRQGGYGYTF. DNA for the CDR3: TGTGCCAGCAGCTTGGTACGACAGGGAGGTTATGGCTACACCTTC.

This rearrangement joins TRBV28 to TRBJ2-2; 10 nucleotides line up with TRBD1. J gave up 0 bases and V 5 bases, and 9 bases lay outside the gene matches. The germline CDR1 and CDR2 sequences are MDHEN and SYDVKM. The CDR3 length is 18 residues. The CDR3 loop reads CASSAPGTGVSNTGELFF. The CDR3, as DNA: TGTGCCAGCAGTGCCCCCGGGACAGGGGTATCGAACACCGGGGAGCTGTTTTTT.

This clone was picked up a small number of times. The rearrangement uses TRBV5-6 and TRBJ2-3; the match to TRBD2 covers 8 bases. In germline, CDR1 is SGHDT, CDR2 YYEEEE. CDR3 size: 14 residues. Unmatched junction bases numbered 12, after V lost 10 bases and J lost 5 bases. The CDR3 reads CASREGLGGDTQYF. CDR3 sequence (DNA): TGTGCCTCCAGGGAGGGACTAGGAGGAGATACGCAGTATTTT.

The CDR3 DNA is TGTGCCAGCAGTCCTCAAGGTCTGGACACTGGCTCACCCCTCCACTTT. Translating gives CASSPQGLDTGSPLHF. The genes are TRBV7-8 and TRBJ1-6; TRBD1 might be the D (5 bases). Germline-derived CDR1 and CDR2 are SGHVS and FQNEAQ. V lost 6 bases, J lost 10 bases, and 22 bases lay in between. The CDR3 loop spans 16 amino acids.

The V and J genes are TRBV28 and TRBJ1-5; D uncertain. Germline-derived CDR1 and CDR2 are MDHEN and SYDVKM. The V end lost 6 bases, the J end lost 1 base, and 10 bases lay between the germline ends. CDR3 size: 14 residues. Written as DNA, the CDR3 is TGTGCCAGCAGCTCCGTGTTGAGCAATCAGCCCCAGCATTTT. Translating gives CASSSVLSNQPQHF.

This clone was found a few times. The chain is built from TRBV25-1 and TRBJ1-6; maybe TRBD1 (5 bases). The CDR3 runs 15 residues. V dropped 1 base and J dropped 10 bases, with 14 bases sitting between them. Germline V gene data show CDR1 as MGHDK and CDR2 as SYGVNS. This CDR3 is CASSEWGEGWSPLHF. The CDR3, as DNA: TGTGCCAGCAGTGAATGGGGGGAAGGTTGGTCACCCCTCCACTTT.